This T cell receptor (beta chain) came from a study of blood T cells in healthy people across ages. Primed by a sample-barcoded 5' primer and a J-beta primer mix, a second PCR proceeded for 7 to 11 cycles. Researchers report that a template-switch adaptor with 12 random nucleotides tagged each cDNA molecule. TCRdb called the 5' RACE reads again in MiXCR, with one record for every CDR3 protein. The repertoire holds about 1.7 million distinct CDR3 sequences, with approximately 30% as singletons. Germline assignment: CDR1 MNHNY and CDR2 SVGAGI (reference sequence). V lost 2 bases to trimming and J lost 5 bases; unmatched junction nucleotides: 5. CDR3 length: 15 residues. The study isolated at least 7 million PBMCs from each sample. A few counts support this clonotype.

Sequencing was carried out using blood. This clonotype was sampled from a woman aged 25 to 45 in good health. The gene calls are TRBV6-6 and TRBJ2-1; 8 bases are a match to TRBD1. The CDR3 DNA follows: TGTGCCAGCAGTTACCAACAGGGGGGAAACAATGAGCAGTTCTTC. Amino acids: CASSYQQGGNNEQFF.